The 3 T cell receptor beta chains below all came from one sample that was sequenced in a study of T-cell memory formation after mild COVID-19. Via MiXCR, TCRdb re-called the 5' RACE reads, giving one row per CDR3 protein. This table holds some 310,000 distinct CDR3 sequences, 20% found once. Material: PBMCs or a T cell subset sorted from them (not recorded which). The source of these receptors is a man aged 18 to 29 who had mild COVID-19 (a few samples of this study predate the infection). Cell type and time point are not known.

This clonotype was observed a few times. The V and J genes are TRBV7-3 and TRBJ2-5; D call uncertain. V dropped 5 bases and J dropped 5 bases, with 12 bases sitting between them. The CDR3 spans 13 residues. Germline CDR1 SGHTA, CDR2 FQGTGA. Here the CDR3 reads CASSPRLRETQYF. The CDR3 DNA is TGTGCCAGCAGCCCGCGGCTACGGGAGACCCAGTACTTC.

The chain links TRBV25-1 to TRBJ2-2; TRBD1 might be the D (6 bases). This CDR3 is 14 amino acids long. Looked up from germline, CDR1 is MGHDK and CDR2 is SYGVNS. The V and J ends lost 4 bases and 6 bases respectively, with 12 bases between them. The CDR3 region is CASSAWTVAGELFF. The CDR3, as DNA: TGTGCCAGCAGTGCATGGACAGTGGCCGGGGAGCTGTTTTTT.

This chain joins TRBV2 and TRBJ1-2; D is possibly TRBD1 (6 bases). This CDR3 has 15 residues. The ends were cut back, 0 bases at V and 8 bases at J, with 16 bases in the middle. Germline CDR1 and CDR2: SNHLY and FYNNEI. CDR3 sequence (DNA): TGTGCCAGCAGTGAAGCTACAGGCAGGGGAGGAGGCTACACCTTC. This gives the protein CASSEATGRGGGYTF.